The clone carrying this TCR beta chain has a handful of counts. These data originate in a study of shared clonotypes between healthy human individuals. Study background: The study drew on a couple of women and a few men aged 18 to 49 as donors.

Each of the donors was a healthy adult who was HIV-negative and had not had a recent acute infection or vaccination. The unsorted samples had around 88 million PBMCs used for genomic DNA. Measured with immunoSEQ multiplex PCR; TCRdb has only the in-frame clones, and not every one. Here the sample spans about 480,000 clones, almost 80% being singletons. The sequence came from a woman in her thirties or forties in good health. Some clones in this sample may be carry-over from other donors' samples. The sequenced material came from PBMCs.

The CDR3 loop is CASSEAQGAYEKLFF. The CDR3 DNA reads as TGTGCCAGCAGTGAAGCACAGGGGGCGTATGAAAAACTGTTTTTT. J is TRBJ1-4 and V is TRBV6-1, with TRBD1 identical over 9 bases. This CDR3 is built from 15 residues. V dropped 0 bases and J dropped 6; count of bases not matched to a gene: 2. Germline values: CDR1 MNHNS, CDR2 SASEGT.